The rows below give T cell receptor beta chains drawn from one sample of a study of cytomegalovirus exposure and HLA in healthy donors. Method: immunoSEQ multiplex PCR; TCRdb's copy keeps in-frame clones and lacks some. The sample lists 150,000 or so clones, roughly 73% occurring once. The sequenced sample consisted of PBMCs. The receptors shown here come from a woman between 18 and 30 years old in good health and CMV-seronegative. CDR3s include the opening cysteine and the closing phenylalanine or tryptophan. The D gene is left open where the match is weak. Some rows mark clone size as missing; the rest say once, few, many or name a class of expanded clone.

d_call: TRBD1
clone_size: -
j_call: TRBJ2-1
v_call: TRBV6-6
cdr3_aa: CASNIRDSNEQFF
cdr3_nt: TGTGCCAGTAACATCCGGGACAGCAATGAGCAGTTCTTC

d_call: TRBD2
clone_size: few
j_call: TRBJ2-1
v_call: TRBV7-2
cdr3_aa: CASSSTSGTYNEQFF
cdr3_nt: TGTGCCAGCAGCTCGACTAGCGGTACCTACAATGAGCAGTTCTTC

d_call: TRBD1
clone_size: once
j_call: TRBJ2-1
v_call: TRBV7-2
cdr3_aa: CASSLNPRGQGAYNEQFF
cdr3_nt: TGTGCCAGCAGCTTGAATCCACGGGGACAGGGGGCCTACAATGAGCAGTTCTTC

d_call: TRBD1
clone_size: -
j_call: TRBJ2-2
v_call: TRBV10-3
cdr3_aa: CAISVGTGITGELFF
cdr3_nt: TGTGCCATCAGTGTAGGGACAGGGATCACCGGGGAGCTGTTTTTT

d_call: -
clone_size: -
j_call: TRBJ2-1
v_call: TRBV28
cdr3_aa: CASSRTTGGVIAYNEQFF
cdr3_nt: TGTGCCAGCAGCCGGACAACAGGGGGGGTCATTGCCTACAATGAGCAGTTCTTC

d_call: TRBD1
clone_size: once
j_call: TRBJ2-1
v_call: TRBV6-6
cdr3_aa: CASSYTGTGYNEQFF
cdr3_nt: TGTGCCAGCAGTTATACCGGGACAGGCTACAATGAGCAGTTCTTC

d_call: TRBD2
clone_size: once
j_call: TRBJ2-1
v_call: TRBV27
cdr3_aa: CASTNRGLAGLKYSYNEQFF
cdr3_nt: TGTGCCAGCACTAACCGAGGACTAGCGGGGCTAAAGTACTCCTACAATGAGCAGTTCTTC

d_call: TRBD1
clone_size: -
j_call: TRBJ2-2
v_call: TRBV7-3
cdr3_aa: CASSSTGVRGELFF
cdr3_nt: TGTGCCAGCAGCTCAACAGGGGTACGAGGGGAGCTGTTTTTT

d_call: TRBD1
clone_size: once
j_call: TRBJ1-1
v_call: TRBV6-6
cdr3_aa: CASSYSGQINTEAFF
cdr3_nt: TGTGCCAGCAGTTACTCGGGACAGATAAACACTGAAGCTTTCTTT

d_call: -
clone_size: -
j_call: TRBJ1-4
v_call: TRBV6-1
cdr3_aa: CASSSGTLGEKLFF
cdr3_nt: TGTGCCAGCAGCTCCGGGACATTGGGTGAAAAACTGTTTTTT

d_call: -
clone_size: -
j_call: TRBJ1-2
v_call: TRBV5-5
cdr3_aa: CASSLQTWGYTF
cdr3_nt: TGTGCCAGCAGCCTCCAAACTTGGGGCTACACCTTC

d_call: -
clone_size: few
j_call: TRBJ1-1
v_call: TRBV5-4
cdr3_aa: CASSLRGTEAFF
cdr3_nt: TGTGCCAGCAGCTTACGAGGGACTGAAGCTTTCTTT

d_call: TRBD2
clone_size: -
j_call: TRBJ2-1
v_call: TRBV5-1
cdr3_aa: CASSLEAGGFDEQFF
cdr3_nt: TGCGCCAGCAGCTTGGAGGCGGGGGGGTTCGATGAGCAGTTCTTC

d_call: -
clone_size: -
j_call: TRBJ1-4
v_call: TRBV29-1
cdr3_aa: CSVGVRDEKLFF
cdr3_nt: TGCAGCGTTGGAGTCAGGGATGAAAAACTGTTTTTT

d_call: -
clone_size: few
j_call: TRBJ1-1
v_call: TRBV4-3
cdr3_aa: CASSQDNGRVGEAFF
cdr3_nt: TGCGCCAGCAGCCAAGATAACGGCAGGGTTGGTGAAGCTTTCTTT

d_call: -
clone_size: -
j_call: TRBJ2-7
v_call: TRBV19
cdr3_aa: CASSGASSYEQYF
cdr3_nt: TGTGCCAGTAGTGGGGCGTCCTCCTACGAGCAGTACTTC

d_call: -
clone_size: -
j_call: TRBJ2-3
v_call: TRBV28
cdr3_aa: CASSPSGDTQYF
cdr3_nt: TGTGCCAGCAGTCCCTCGGGGGATACGCAGTATTTT

d_call: -
clone_size: -
j_call: TRBJ2-7
v_call: TRBV5-6
cdr3_aa: CASSFGFEGYEQYF
cdr3_nt: TGTGCCAGCAGCTTTGGGTTCGAGGGCTACGAGCAGTACTTC

d_call: -
clone_size: -
j_call: TRBJ2-2
v_call: TRBV18
cdr3_aa: CASSPSDANTGELFF
cdr3_nt: TGTGCCAGCTCACCTTCAGATGCGAACACCGGGGAGCTGTTTTTT

d_call: TRBD1
clone_size: -
j_call: TRBJ1-6
v_call: TRBV9
cdr3_aa: CASSPQGASPLHF
cdr3_nt: TGTGCCAGCAGCCCACAGGGGGCCTCACCCCTCCACTTT

d_call: TRBD1
clone_size: -
j_call: TRBJ1-1
v_call: TRBV9
cdr3_aa: CASSVDGTGGTEAFF
cdr3_nt: TGTGCCAGCAGCGTAGATGGGACAGGGGGCACTGAAGCTTTCTTT

d_call: -
clone_size: -
j_call: TRBJ2-5
v_call: TRBV25-1
cdr3_aa: CASSESGGVEETQYF
cdr3_nt: TGTGCCAGCAGTGAATCTGGGGGCGTGGAAGAGACCCAGTACTTC

d_call: -
clone_size: -
j_call: TRBJ1-5
v_call: TRBV7-9
cdr3_aa: CASSFHGNQPQHF
cdr3_nt: TGTGCCAGCAGCTTCCATGGCAATCAGCCCCAGCATTTT

d_call: -
clone_size: -
j_call: TRBJ1-1
v_call: TRBV25-1
cdr3_aa: CASSEPGVNTEAFF
cdr3_nt: TGTGCCAGCAGTGAACCCGGGGTGAACACTGAAGCTTTCTTT

d_call: TRBD2
clone_size: -
j_call: TRBJ2-7
v_call: TRBV4-3
cdr3_aa: CASSQAPDRLAGAPHEQYF
cdr3_nt: TGCGCCAGCAGCCAGGCCCCCGACCGACTAGCGGGGGCCCCCCACGAGCAGTACTTC

d_call: TRBD1
clone_size: -
j_call: TRBJ1-5
v_call: TRBV7-2
cdr3_aa: CASSPQGQGAGQPQHF
cdr3_nt: TGTGCCAGCAGCCCCCAGGGACAGGGGGCCGGTCAGCCCCAGCATTTT

d_call: TRBD1
clone_size: -
j_call: TRBJ1-1
v_call: TRBV2
cdr3_aa: CASSEATGAEAFF
cdr3_nt: TGTGCCAGCAGTGAAGCGACAGGGGCCGAAGCTTTCTTT

d_call: TRBD1
clone_size: -
j_call: TRBJ1-4
v_call: TRBV9
cdr3_aa: CASSPWDSPNEKLFF
cdr3_nt: TGTGCCAGCAGCCCCTGGGACAGTCCTAATGAAAAACTGTTTTTT

d_call: -
clone_size: few
j_call: TRBJ2-1
v_call: TRBV5-6
cdr3_aa: CASSLGVRAEQFF
cdr3_nt: TGTGCCAGCAGCTTGGGGGTGAGGGCTGAGCAGTTCTTC

d_call: -
clone_size: -
j_call: TRBJ2-7
v_call: TRBV7-8
cdr3_aa: CASSLLSGPYEQYF
cdr3_nt: TGTGCCAGCAGCTTATTGTCAGGGCCCTACGAGCAGTACTTC

d_call: -
clone_size: once
j_call: TRBJ1-2
v_call: TRBV6-5
cdr3_aa: CASSYMSGNYGYTF
cdr3_nt: TGTGCCAGCAGTTACATGTCAGGGAACTATGGCTACACCTTC

d_call: -
clone_size: -
j_call: TRBJ1-4
v_call: TRBV2
cdr3_aa: CASMYTTNEKLFF
cdr3_nt: TGTGCCAGCATGTACACAACTAATGAAAAACTGTTTTTT

d_call: -
clone_size: -
j_call: TRBJ2-5
v_call: TRBV6-1
cdr3_aa: CASAGQNQETQYF
cdr3_nt: TGTGCCAGTGCAGGTCAAAACCAAGAGACCCAGTACTTC

d_call: -
clone_size: once
j_call: TRBJ1-1
v_call: TRBV7-8
cdr3_aa: CASSPQGLNLVGTEAFF
cdr3_nt: TGTGCCAGCAGCCCGCAGGGACTTAATTTGGTAGGCACTGAAGCTTTCTTT

d_call: -
clone_size: -
j_call: TRBJ2-3
v_call: TRBV2
cdr3_aa: CASIASGTDTQYF
cdr3_nt: TGTGCCAGCATTGCTAGCGGCACAGATACGCAGTATTTT

d_call: -
clone_size: -
j_call: TRBJ1-3
v_call: TRBV6-6
cdr3_aa: CASSSGQSGNTIYF
cdr3_nt: TGTGCCAGCAGTTCCGGACAGTCTGGAAACACCATATATTTT

d_call: TRBD1
clone_size: few
j_call: TRBJ1-1
v_call: TRBV5-4
cdr3_aa: CASSEGMGQSNTEAFF
cdr3_nt: TGTGCCAGCAGCGAAGGGATGGGACAGTCGAACACTGAAGCTTTCTTT

d_call: TRBD1
clone_size: -
j_call: TRBJ1-5
v_call: TRBV7-9
cdr3_aa: CASSSAGTGNQPQHF
cdr3_nt: TGTGCCAGCAGCTCCGCCGGGACAGGGAATCAGCCCCAGCATTTT

d_call: -
clone_size: -
j_call: TRBJ2-2
v_call: TRBV15
cdr3_aa: CATSRVPPPGELFF
cdr3_nt: TGTGCCACCAGCAGAGTCCCTCCCCCCGGGGAGCTGTTTTTT

d_call: -
clone_size: few
j_call: TRBJ2-1
v_call: TRBV28
cdr3_aa: CASSLTGTLLDEQFF
cdr3_nt: TGTGCCAGCAGCCTGACCGGGACTCTCTTGGATGAGCAGTTCTTC

d_call: -
clone_size: -
j_call: TRBJ2-6
v_call: TRBV7-9
cdr3_aa: CASSTDAGSGANGLTF
cdr3_nt: TGTGCCAGCAGCACTGACGCAGGGTCTGGGGCCAACGGCCTGACTTTC

d_call: TRBD1
clone_size: -
j_call: TRBJ1-1
v_call: TRBV19
cdr3_aa: CASSMTGWATEAFF
cdr3_nt: TGTGCCAGTAGTATGACAGGGTGGGCCACTGAAGCTTTCTTT

d_call: -
clone_size: -
j_call: TRBJ1-1
v_call: TRBV5-4
cdr3_aa: CATARENTEAFF
cdr3_nt: TGTGCCACAGCCAGGGAGAACACTGAAGCTTTCTTT

d_call: -
clone_size: -
j_call: TRBJ1-6
v_call: TRBV11-2
cdr3_aa: CASSSTWRGSGFYNSPLHF
cdr3_nt: TGTGCCAGCAGCTCAACCTGGCGGGGTTCCGGATTCTATAATTCACCCCTCCACTTT

d_call: TRBD1
clone_size: -
j_call: TRBJ1-1
v_call: TRBV7-2
cdr3_aa: CASSFRDRGLDTEAFF
cdr3_nt: TGTGCCAGCAGTTTCCGGGACAGGGGATTAGACACTGAAGCTTTCTTT

d_call: TRBD1
clone_size: -
j_call: TRBJ2-3
v_call: TRBV11-2
cdr3_aa: CASSSLQGGSDTQYF
cdr3_nt: TGTGCCAGCAGCTCCTTACAGGGGGGATCAGATACGCAGTATTTT

d_call: -
clone_size: -
j_call: TRBJ1-1
v_call: TRBV5-4
cdr3_aa: CASSLGEAGTRTEAFF
cdr3_nt: TGTGCCAGCAGCTTGGGGGAGGCAGGGACTCGGACTGAAGCTTTCTTT

d_call: -
clone_size: -
j_call: TRBJ2-5
v_call: TRBV4-2
cdr3_aa: CASSQDAGRQETQYF
cdr3_nt: TGTGCCAGCAGCCAAGATGCGGGGCGCCAAGAGACCCAGTACTTC

d_call: TRBD1
clone_size: -
j_call: TRBJ1-4
v_call: TRBV18
cdr3_aa: CASSPDRVSIEKLFF
cdr3_nt: TGTGCCAGCTCACCGGACAGGGTCTCAATTGAAAAACTGTTTTTT

d_call: -
clone_size: -
j_call: TRBJ1-2
v_call: TRBV10-3
cdr3_aa: CAISDRADYGYTF
cdr3_nt: TGTGCCATCAGTGACAGGGCAGACTATGGCTACACCTTC

d_call: TRBD1
clone_size: -
j_call: TRBJ2-3
v_call: TRBV5-1
cdr3_aa: CASSPGQGEIGSPQYF
cdr3_nt: TGCGCCAGCAGCCCGGGACAGGGAGAGATCGGGAGCCCGCAGTATTTT

d_call: -
clone_size: -
j_call: TRBJ1-4
v_call: TRBV6-5
cdr3_aa: CASSYWSAGPNEKLFF
cdr3_nt: TGTGCCAGCAGTTACTGGTCGGCAGGGCCAAATGAAAAACTGTTTTTT

d_call: TRBD1
clone_size: -
j_call: TRBJ1-4
v_call: TRBV4-3
cdr3_aa: CASSQATGAEEKLFF
cdr3_nt: TGCGCCAGCAGCCAAGCAACAGGGGCTGAGGAAAAACTGTTTTTT

d_call: -
clone_size: -
j_call: TRBJ1-3
v_call: TRBV12-5
cdr3_aa: CASGSGSFSGNTIYF
cdr3_nt: TGTGCTAGTGGCTCGGGATCTTTCTCTGGAAACACCATATATTTT

d_call: TRBD2
clone_size: -
j_call: TRBJ2-1
v_call: TRBV10-3
cdr3_aa: CAISGSGTRLDLISYNEQFF
cdr3_nt: TGTGCCATCAGTGGTTCAGGGACTAGACTAGACCTGATCTCCTACAATGAGCAGTTCTTC

d_call: TRBD1
clone_size: -
j_call: TRBJ2-7
v_call: TRBV7-9
cdr3_aa: CASSPGTGSYEQYF
cdr3_nt: TGTGCCAGCAGCCCGGGGACAGGGAGTTATGAGCAGTACTTC

d_call: -
clone_size: -
j_call: TRBJ1-2
v_call: TRBV28
cdr3_aa: CASSLQGYGYTF
cdr3_nt: TGTGCCAGCAGTTTACAGGGATATGGCTACACCTTC

d_call: -
clone_size: -
j_call: TRBJ2-1
v_call: TRBV13
cdr3_aa: CASSFSVLVREQFF
cdr3_nt: TGTGCCAGCAGCTTTTCAGTCTTGGTACGTGAGCAGTTCTTC

d_call: TRBD2
clone_size: -
j_call: TRBJ2-3
v_call: TRBV18
cdr3_aa: CASSLGLAGVGTQYF
cdr3_nt: TGTGCCAGCTCGCTGGGACTAGCGGGGGTCGGGACGCAGTATTTT